This TCR beta chain was identified during a study of shared clonotypes between healthy human individuals. CD45RO-negative, CCR7-positively selected cells formed the naive CD8 fraction, excluding terminally differentiated effector memory CD45RA+ cells. Points on this clone: Its antigen is unidentified.

The germline V gene encodes CDR1 KGHSH and CDR2 LQKENI. The CDR3 length is 17 residues. V lost 0 bases, J lost 1 base, and 16 bases lay in between. Only in-frame clones appear in the TCRdb table, and some are missing; sequencing was by immunoSEQ multiplex PCR. The sample includes roughly 2.1 million clones, about 93% of them seen just once. General study points: A few donors had about 5% of their naive CD4 clonotypes in common. Generally, naive subsets came out with larger estimated richness than memory subsets.

The sample taken for sequencing was naive CD8+ T cells from PBMCs. The origin of this receptor is a man aged 18 to 35 in good health. Some clones in this sample may be carry-over from other donors' samples. The chain couples TRBV18 to TRBJ2-7, with D tentatively TRBD1 or TRBD2 (5 bases each). For the CDR3, the DNA is TGTGCCAGCTCACCACCGGTGGGGACCGGGGAGTCCTACGAGCAGTACTTC. Translated, it gives CASSPPVGTGESYEQYF.